The source of this T cell receptor (beta chain) is a study of cytomegalovirus exposure and HLA in healthy donors. Whole-study results and caveats: Whilst most TCR sequences proved rare, a subset of public TCRs occurred across many donors. Reportedly, a later analysis found an Asian-associated ancestry cluster had fewer N-insertions than the roughly 700-donor mean.

Only a few counts were recorded for this clone. Its specificity is unknown. PCR used 60 Vbeta primers and 13 Jbeta primers. Libraries were prepared by immunoSEQ multiplex PCR; TCRdb keeps only in-frame clonotypes and omits some of them. The top ten hold over 1.1% of the sample, which has some 62,000 clones, 80% to 90% seen once. The germline gives CDR1 SGHAT, CDR2 FQNNGV. CDR3 length: 15 amino acids. Trimming left V 1 base short and J 3 bases short, with 10 bases between. The chain uses TRBV11-2 and TRBJ1-5, with D uncertain. This TCR was recovered from a man aged 18 to 30 in good health and CMV-seronegative. Sequenced material: PBMCs. CDR3: CASSLGGGTNQPQHF. As DNA, the CDR3 is TGTGCCAGCAGCTTAGGGGGAGGAACCAATCAGCCCCAGCATTTT.